Ten or more counts support the clone carrying this T cell receptor (beta chain). This specimen belongs to a study of CD8 T cells in ankylosing spondylitis. A single record per CDR3 protein comes from TCRdb applying MiXCR to the 5' RACE reads. The sample consists of 220,000 or so distinct CDR3 sequences, about 10% of them appearing once. The clonotype was recovered from a male donor with ankylosing spondylitis or in good health (not recorded which). Specimen: blood, either unsorted or a sorted T cell fraction (not recorded which).

The CDR3 coding sequence is TGTGCCAGCAGTAGGCGGAACACTGAAGCTTTCTTT. Translated: CASSRRNTEAFF. The chain recombines TRBV12-3 or TRBV12-4 with TRBJ1-1; no definite D call. The CDR3 runs to 12 residues. V lost 5 bases to trimming and J lost 1 base, with 5 bases between them.